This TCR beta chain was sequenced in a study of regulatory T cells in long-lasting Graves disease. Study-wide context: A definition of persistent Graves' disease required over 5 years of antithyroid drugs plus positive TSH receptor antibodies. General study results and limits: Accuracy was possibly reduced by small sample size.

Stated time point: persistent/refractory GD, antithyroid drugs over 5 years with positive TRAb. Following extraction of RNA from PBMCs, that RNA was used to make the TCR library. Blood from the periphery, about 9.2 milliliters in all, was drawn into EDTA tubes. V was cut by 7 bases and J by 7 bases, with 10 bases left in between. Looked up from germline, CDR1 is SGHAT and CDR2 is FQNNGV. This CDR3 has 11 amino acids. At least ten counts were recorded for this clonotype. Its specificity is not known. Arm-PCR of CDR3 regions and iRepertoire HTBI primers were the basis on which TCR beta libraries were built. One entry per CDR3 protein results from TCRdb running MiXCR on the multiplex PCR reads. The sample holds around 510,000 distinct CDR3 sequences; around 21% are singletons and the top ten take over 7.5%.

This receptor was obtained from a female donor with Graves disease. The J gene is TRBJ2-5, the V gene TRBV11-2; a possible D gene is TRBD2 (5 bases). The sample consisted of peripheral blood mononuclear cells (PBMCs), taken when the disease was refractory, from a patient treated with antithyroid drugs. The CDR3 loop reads CASILAGTQYF. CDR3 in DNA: TGTGCCAGCATCCTCGCGGGGACCCAGTACTTC.